This T cell receptor (beta chain) comes out of a study of blood T cell repertoires in COVID-19. Background on the study: Researchers got acute and convalescent COVID-19 samples from the United States, Italy and Spain. In each case, the material was cDNA or gDNA derived from T cells, B-cell-depleted T cells, or PBMCs.

Original processing notes: By means of reference gene primer amplification, nucleated cell counts were estimated. Clones were read by immunoSEQ multiplex PCR, and TCRdb kept only the in-frame ones, dropping some. The V and J calls and clone size are taken from that table; D and trimming were inferred from the DNA. The sample records 110,000 to 150,000 clones, under 90% being singletons. In germline, CDR1 is SGHRS, CDR2 YFSETQ. Trimming took off 4 bases at V and 4 bases at J, with 11 bases between the two ends. The CDR3 loop spans 13 amino acids. The chain joins TRBV5-1 to TRBJ1-2; possible D gene TRBD1, 5 bases. Sequenced: peripheral blood. This receptor was taken from a human donor in a cohort sampled during active COVID-19. CDR3 sequence (DNA): TGCGCCAGCAGCACGACAGTCCTCTATGGCTACACCTTC. It codes for CASSTTVLYGYTF.